The sequence of this T cell receptor (beta chain) was determined in a study of tumor-infiltrating lymphocytes in primary liver carcinoma. The researchers produced TCR beta cDNA from 500 ng total RNA with a constant-region primer. Modified slightly, ARM-PCR produced TCR beta libraries over three nested multiplex PCR rounds. Two initial PCR rounds of around 9 cycles each paired TRBV1-TRBV30 forward primers with a C-beta reverse primer. TCRdb reprocessed the multiplex PCR reads via MiXCR and lists one record per CDR3 protein. In the table there are about 210,000 distinct CDR3 sequences, roughly 80% of which are singletons. Turning to this clonotype: The junction shows a germline mismatch at one end, possibly a read error.

The tissue used was unsorted bulk material of about 19-33 mg. RNA and DNA were co-extracted from it with the AllPrep DNA/RNA mini kit. Each tumor specimen held more than 80% viable tumor cells. This CDR3 spans 18 amino acids. From germline, CDR1 is SGHAT and CDR2 FQNNGV. The chain employs TRBV11-2 and TRBJ2-2; 12 bases are a match to TRBD2. The sequence came from a man aged 35-49 years with primary liver carcinoma and hepatitis B virus infection. The material sequenced was tumor tissue from primary liver carcinoma. CDR3 DNA sequence: TGTGCCAGCAGCTTAGGTCTAGCGGGAGGGGGGAGGACCGGGGTGCTGTTTTTT. Translation gives CASSLGLAGGGRTGVLFF.